The next 14 T cell receptor beta chains were all read from a single sample in a study of Graves' ophthalmopathy and Graves' hyperthyroidism. RNA transcripts were the template, and TCR beta CDR3 regions were amplified from them. RT-PCR with HTBI primers came first, then second-round multiplex PCR. TCRdb reprocessed the multiplex PCR reads with MiXCR, giving one entry per CDR3 protein. Found here are around 51,000 distinct CDR3 sequences, 50% to 65% of them singletons; the top ten hold 20% to 25%. The sample consisted of peripheral blood. The source of these receptors is an adult man with Graves' ophthalmopathy.

Concerning this clonotype: Germline and junction disagree at one end, which may indicate a read error. The chain is built from TRBV29-1 and TRBJ2-2, with D unclear. CDR3 size: 12 residues. The germline gives CDR1 SQVTM, CDR2 ANQGSEA. This CDR3 is CSAEEDTGELFF. The CDR3 coding sequence is TGCAGCGCTGAAGAGGACACCGGGGAGCTGTTTTTT.

This chain connects TRBV7-2 to TRBJ1-1; D perhaps matches TRBD1 (6 bases). The CDR3 spans 13 residues. The germline V gene encodes CDR1 SGHTA and CDR2 FQGNSA. V was cut by 1 base and J by 11 bases, with 14 bases left in between. The CDR3 nucleotides are TGTGCCAGCAGCTTAGAGGGTAGGGGGGAGGCTTTCTTT. Protein product: CASSLEGRGEAFF.

The chain carries TRBV9 and TRBJ2-5, with TRBD2 matching 7 bases. Germline V CDR1 and CDR2: SGDLS, YYNGEE. CDR3 length: 16 amino acids. Germline trimming cut 0 bases from V and 4 bases from J; bases unmatched to any gene: 9. The CDR3 sequence is CASSVATGGAIETQYF. In DNA form, the CDR3 reads TGTGCCAGCAGCGTAGCTACGGGGGGAGCCATAGAGACCCAGTACTTC.

This clonotype was seen repeatedly, ten times or more. The CDR3 loop is CSAEQGAGEKLFF. The CDR3 nucleotides read TGCAGTGCGGAACAGGGGGCAGGTGAAAAACTGTTTTTT. J is TRBJ1-4 and V is TRBV20-1, with 9 nucleotides matching TRBD1. Looked up from germline, CDR1 is DFQATT and CDR2 is SNEGSKA (reference sequence). CDR3 length equals 13 residues. The V gene end was trimmed by 6 bases and the J gene end by 7 bases; junction bases not matched to a gene: 6.

The chain recombines TRBV7-3 with TRBJ1-1; D remains ambiguous. CDR3 length: 13 residues. Germline CDR1 and CDR2: SGHTA and FQGTGA. Trimming shortened V by 1 base and J by 2 bases, and 5 bases separated the two germline ends. CDR3 in amino acids: CASSLMGNTEAFF. The DNA of the CDR3 is TGTGCCAGCAGCTTAATGGGAAACACTGAAGCTTTCTTT.

J is TRBJ1-1 and V is TRBV2, with D uncertain. Germline CDR1 is SNHLY and CDR2 is FYNNEI. The CDR3 sequence is 12 residues long. Trimming stripped 6 bases from V and 1 base from J, with 6 bases between. CDR3 residues: CASRDGNTEAFF. The CDR3 coding sequence is TGTGCCAGCAGGGACGGGAACACTGAAGCTTTCTTT.

The chain couples TRBV9 to TRBJ2-1, with TRBD1 matching over 9 bases. Germline V lookup: CDR1 SGDLS, CDR2 YYNGEE. The CDR3 is 14 residues long. After removal of 5 bases from V and 4 bases from J, the junction contained 4 bases not matched to a gene. Written as DNA, the CDR3 is TGTGCCAGCAGAGAGGGGACAGGGTACAATGAGCAGTTCTTC. It specifies CASREGTGYNEQFF.

This chain connects TRBV6-6 to TRBJ2-7; 8 bases map to TRBD2. V lost 6 bases and J lost 3; bases outside the gene matches: 7. Germline V gene sequence: CDR1 MNHNY, CDR2 SVGAGI (reference sequence). There are 14 residues in the CDR3. The CDR3 DNA sequence: TGTGCCAGCAGCCCTACTAGCGGACACTACGAGCAGTACTTC. Translation: CASSPTSGHYEQYF.

On this clonotype itself: A junction boundary mismatches the germline segment, possibly from a read error. This sequence joins TRBV20-1 and TRBJ2-1; D possibly uses TRBD1 or TRBD2 (6 bases each). Germline V CDR1 and CDR2: DFQATT, SNEGSKA (reference sequence). CDR3 length equals 15 residues. Here the CDR3 DNA reads TGCAGTGCAAGAGATAGGGGGGCAGGGGCGTTGGAGCAGTTCTTC. Its protein product is CSARDRGAGALEQFF.

This clonotype was found once. The V and J genes are TRBV20-1 and TRBJ2-1, with D possibly being TRBD1 (6 bases). This CDR3 is 16 amino acids long. V was shortened by 5 bases and J by 6 bases, with 23 bases between the two germline ends. Germline assignment: CDR1 DFQATT and CDR2 SNEGSKA (reference sequence). The CDR3 loop reads CSAVPGSAEGVNEQFF. The CDR3 region has the DNA TGCAGTGCTGTCCCCGGATCTGCTGAGGGGGTCAATGAGCAGTTCTTC.

This chain joins TRBV7-9 and TRBJ2-7; D is unclear. The CDR3 sequence is 13 residues long. V was cut by 5 bases and J by 3 bases, with 11 bases left in between. Per germline, CDR1 SEHNR and CDR2 FQNEAQ (reference sequence). CDR3 residues: CASSPEDGYEQYF. CDR3 DNA sequence: TGTGCCAGCAGCCCCGAGGACGGCTACGAGCAGTACTTC. Using reference TRBV7-9 and TRBJ2-7 for the parts outside the CDR3, the full variable domain is DTGVSQNPRHKITKRGQNVTFRCDPISEHNRLYWYRQTLGQGPEFLTYFQNEAQLEKSRLLSDRFSAERPKGSFSTLEIQRTEQGDSAMYLCASSPEDGYEQYFGPGTRLTVT.

The chain joins TRBV20-1 to TRBJ1-6; 7 positions match TRBD1. The CDR3 totals 18 residues. Germline V gives CDR1 DFQATT, CDR2 SNEGSKA (reference sequence). The V and J ends lost 0 bases and 1 base, in that order; junction bases with no gene match: 9. The CDR3 reads CSARDLQGDVSYNSPLHF. As DNA, the CDR3 is TGCAGTGCTAGAGATCTGCAGGGGGACGTGTCCTATAATTCACCCCTCCACTTT.

Points on this clonotype: A much larger clone differs from this one at a single base, so this may be a read error. Written as DNA, the CDR3 is TGTGCCAGCAGCCAAGGGCCAGCGGGAACTTGCGAGCAGTACTTC. It specifies CASSQGPAGTCEQYF. This chain connects TRBV3-1 to TRBJ2-7; 7 nucleotides match TRBD2. Germline V lookup: CDR1 LGHDT, CDR2 YNNKEL (reference sequence). CDR3 length: 15 residues. J was trimmed by 6 bases and V by 1 base; bases with no gene match: 9.

This clonotype has ten or more counts. The V gene is TRBV6-5, the J gene TRBJ1-1, with D uncertain. Trimming removed 0 bases from V and 8 bases from J, with 10 bases in between. CDR1 is MNHEY, CDR2 SVGAGI, per germline. This CDR3 spans 13 amino acids. This chain's CDR3 is CASSYSTQSEAFF. The CDR3 nucleotides are TGTGCCAGCAGTTACTCGACTCAGTCCGAAGCTTTCTTT.